What follows are 10 T cell receptor beta chains derived from one specimen sequenced in a study of blood T cells in healthy people across ages. For the second PCR, which ran for about 6 to 11 cycles, a sample-barcoded 5' primer and a J-beta primer mix were used. Each CDR3 protein is one row after TCRdb ran MiXCR on the 5' RACE reads. The table shows 1.5 million to 2 million distinct CDR3 sequences, with 28% occurring only once. Specimen: blood. The receptor source for this set is a woman in her 30s in good health.

This CDR3 is CASSEIWGGTDTQYF. CDR3 DNA: TGTGCCAGCTCTGAGATTTGGGGGGGGACAGATACGCAGTATTTT. The V gene is TRBV5-6, the J gene TRBJ2-3, with 7 bases lining up with TRBD2. The ends lost 7 bases at V and 3 bases at J; junction bases unmatched: 11. The CDR3 covers 15 residues. Germline V CDR1 and CDR2: SGHDT, YYEEEE.

The chain joins TRBV29-1 to TRBJ2-5; possible D gene TRBD1, 5 bases. CDR1 and CDR2 from the germline V gene are SQVTM and ANQGSEA. This CDR3 spans 13 amino acids. V lost 2 bases, J lost 11 bases, and 18 bases lay in between. This CDR3 reads CSVESLGENEQYF. The CDR3, as DNA: TGCAGCGTTGAAAGCCTAGGGGAAAATGAGCAGTACTTC. The whole variable domain, filled in from reference TRBV29-1 and TRBJ2-5, reads SAVISQKPSRDICQRGTSLTIQCQVDSQVTMMFWYRQQPGQSLTLIATANQGSEATYESGFVIDKFPISRPNLTFSTLTVSNMSPEDSSIYLCSVESLGENEQYFGPGTRLLVL.

This chain connects TRBV20-1 to TRBJ2-1, with D unclear. This CDR3 comprises 16 residues. Germline-derived CDR1 and CDR2 are DFQATT and SNEGSKA (reference sequence). Deletions cut 6 bases from V and 0 bases from J, with 18 bases between. CDR3 DNA sequence: TGCAGTGCCGCCCGGGTCCTAACGGCCTCCTACAATGAGCAGTTCTTC. Translated: CSAARVLTASYNEQFF.

Comments on this clonotype: This sequence is one base from a far larger clone and is likely a read error. V is TRBV7-2 and J is TRBJ2-1, with 9 bases that match TRBD2. V lost 5 bases and J lost 0; bases outside the gene matches: 2. This CDR3 comprises 15 residues. Germline V gives CDR1 SGHTA, CDR2 FQGNSA. The CDR3 sequence is CASSALAGSYNEQFF. The CDR3 DNA reads as TGTGCCAGCAGCGCACTAGCGGGCTCCTACAATGAGCAGTTCTTC.

J is TRBJ2-3 and V is TRBV9; TRBD1 or TRBD2 may be the D gene (6 bases each). This CDR3 is 16 amino acids long. Germline V lookup: CDR1 SGDLS, CDR2 YYNGEE. With 4 bases removed from V and 4 bases from J, the gap between germline ends came to 19 bases. DNA for the CDR3: TGTGCCAGCAGCCCAGGTTTGGGGGGCCGACCAGATACGCAGTATTTT. It translates to CASSPGLGGRPDTQYF.

The chain employs TRBV6-2 or TRBV6-3 and TRBJ2-1; D uncertain. The CDR3 has 14 residues. Trimming cost V 8 bases and J 0 bases, with 11 bases left between them. Germline V gene data show CDR1 as MNHEY and CDR2 as SVGEGT. The DNA for the CDR3 is TGTGCCAGCGTAGCCTTCAGCTCCTACAATGAGCAGTTCTTC. It encodes CASVAFSSYNEQFF.

This chain uses TRBV9 with TRBJ2-1; 10 nucleotides align to TRBD2. Germline CDR1 SGDLS, CDR2 YYNGEE. This CDR3 is built from 17 residues. V shed 3 bases, J shed 7 bases, and the junction held 13 bases outside the gene matches. CDR3 residues: CASSATTGLATRNEQFF. CDR3 sequence (DNA): TGTGCCAGCAGCGCCACCACGGGACTAGCGACACGAAATGAGCAGTTCTTC.

The rearrangement links TRBV5-1 to TRBJ2-3; the D gene is possibly TRBD2 (5 bases). The CDR3 totals 15 residues. CDR1 is SGHRS and CDR2 is YFSETQ in the germline V gene. The ends were cut back, 2 bases at V and 1 base at J, with 11 bases in the middle. The CDR3 region has the DNA TGCGCCAGCAGCTTACGCAATAGCGGCACAGATACGCAGTATTTT. This encodes CASSLRNSGTDTQYF. Drawing the rest from reference TRBV5-1 and TRBJ2-3, the complete variable domain is KAGVTQTPRYLIKTRGQQVTLSCSPISGHRSVSWYQQTPGQGLQFLFEYFSETQRNKGNFPGRFSGRQFSNSRSEMNVSTLELGDSALYLCASSLRNSGTDTQYFGPGTRLTVL.

The CDR3, as DNA: TGCGCCAGCAGGCGGTCGGGGGATAACTATGGCTACACCTTC. Its translation: CASRRSGDNYGYTF. The chain links TRBV5-1 to TRBJ1-2, with D possibly being TRBD1 (5 bases). CDR3 size: 14 residues. Germline V gene lookup returns CDR1 SGHRS and CDR2 YFSETQ. The V end lost 5 bases, the J end lost 1 base, and 12 bases lay between the germline ends.

The rearrangement links TRBV3-1 to TRBJ1-1; D gene unclear. The CDR3 totals 12 residues. Trimming stripped 3 bases from V and 1 base from J, with 3 bases between. Germline-derived CDR1 and CDR2 are LGHDT and YNNKEL (reference sequence). The CDR3 region is CASSQKNTEAFF. The CDR3 bases are TGTGCCAGCAGCCAGAAGAACACTGAAGCTTTCTTT.